Listed here are 17 T cell receptor beta chains from one sample, sequenced in a study of identical twins. Via MiXCR, TCRdb re-called the 5' RACE reads, giving one row per CDR3 protein. The table records some 500,000 distinct CDR3 sequences, more than 13% of them present only once. These sequences were also reported in another study, on yellow fever vaccine responses in identical twins.

The specimen sequenced was CD4+ T cells sorted from blood. All receptors come from a woman aged 18-29 years in good health.

This clonotype was found a few times. DNA of the CDR3: TGCAGCGTCCCAAGGGGGGGCGGGGAGCTGTTTTTT. Protein: CSVPRGGGELFF. This chain joins TRBV29-1 and TRBJ2-2; weak D call: TRBD2 (7 bases). This CDR3 has 12 residues. Germline V lookup: CDR1 SQVTM, CDR2 ANQGSEA. The ends were cut back, 6 bases at V and 7 bases at J, with 12 bases in the middle.

V and J are TRBV3-1 and TRBJ2-1; TRBD1 matches at 7 bases. The CDR3 extends over 15 amino acids. J lost 4 bases, V lost 5 bases, and 8 bases had no gene match. Germline values: CDR1 LGHDT, CDR2 YNNKEL (reference sequence). The CDR3 loop is CASSIRQGIYNEQFF. The CDR3 DNA reads TGTGCCAGCAGCATCCGACAGGGAATTTACAATGAGCAGTTCTTC.

The V call is TRBV5-1, the J call TRBJ2-3; 12 bases match TRBD1. Germline CDR1 reads SGHRS; CDR2 reads YFSETQ. The V gene end was trimmed by 4 bases and the J gene end by 2 bases; junction bases not matched to a gene: 14. This CDR3 has 19 residues. For the CDR3, the DNA is TGCGCCAGCAGCACGGGACAGGGGGCCGGAGCACGAGTCACAGATACGCAGTATTTT. Protein: CASSTGQGAGARVTDTQYF.

The CDR3 region is CASSNGQVRANQPQHF. CDR3 bases: TGTGCCAGCAGTAACGGACAGGTGAGGGCCAATCAGCCCCAGCATTTT. This chain links TRBV6-2 or TRBV6-3 with TRBJ1-5; 7 nucleotides agree with TRBD1. The CDR3 is 16 amino acids. The trim removed 5 bases at V and 3 bases at J, leaving 10 bases unmatched. Germline values: CDR1 MNHEY, CDR2 SVGEGT.

This sequence joins TRBV4-3 and TRBJ2-5; 7 bases are shared with TRBD2. Germline V lookup: CDR1 LGHNA, CDR2 YSLEER. Trimming removed 0 bases from V and 1 base from J; junction bases left unmatched: 8. The CDR3 runs 17 residues. This CDR3 is CASSQDPSGGLQETQYF. Here the CDR3 DNA reads TGCGCCAGCAGCCAAGATCCTAGCGGAGGGCTCCAAGAGACCCAGTACTTC.

This clonotype has just a few counts. The J gene is TRBJ2-1, the V gene TRBV20-1; D is possibly TRBD2 (6 bases). Trimming cost V 0 bases and J 4 bases, with 19 bases left between them. The CDR3 length is 17 residues. Germline values: CDR1 DFQATT, CDR2 SNEGSKA (reference sequence). DNA for the CDR3: TGCAGTGCTAGAGAAGGGGCGGGGTTAAAACCTTACAATGAGCAGTTCTTC. Translating gives CSAREGAGLKPYNEQFF.

This clonotype was seen ten or more times. V and J are TRBV5-1 and TRBJ2-2, with 9 bases matching TRBD2. V trimming: 1 base; J trimming: 1 base; junction bases outside the gene matches: 8. Germline CDR1 reads SGHRS; CDR2 reads YFSETQ. The CDR3 runs to 18 residues. DNA for the CDR3: TGCGCCAGCAGCTTGAGACTAGCGGTCGGGAGGAACACCGGGGAGCTGTTTTTT. The encoded protein is CASSLRLAVGRNTGELFF.

The gene calls are TRBV5-1 and TRBJ2-1; tentatively, D is TRBD1 (6 bases). The V end lost 2 bases, the J end lost 5 bases, and 23 bases lay between the germline ends. The CDR3 consists of 18 residues. Germline assignment: CDR1 SGHRS and CDR2 YFSETQ. CDR3 sequence (DNA): TGCGCCAGCAGCTTCTCCGGGACACTAAGTACCCCCGACAATGAGCAGTTCTTC. Residues: CASSFSGTLSTPDNEQFF.

V is TRBV25-1 and J is TRBJ2-7; unclear D gene. The CDR3 runs to 12 residues. The germline gives CDR1 MGHDK, CDR2 SYGVNS. The V gene lost 4 bases and the J gene lost 6 bases, with 10 bases spanning the gap. CDR3: CASSARGLEQYF. The CDR3 DNA sequence: TGTGCCAGCAGTGCCCGAGGTCTCGAGCAGTACTTC.

The chain employs TRBV7-9 and TRBJ2-7, with TRBD1 matching over 10 bases. The CDR3 contains 14 residues. The germline gives CDR1 SEHNR, CDR2 FQNEAQ (reference sequence). The trim removed 5 bases at V and 5 bases at J, leaving 6 bases unmatched. CDR3 sequence: CASSQAGTGDEQYF. CDR3 coding DNA: TGTGCCAGCAGCCAGGCCGGGACAGGGGACGAGCAGTACTTC.

Only a few counts were recorded for this clonotype. The CDR3 region is CASSLGVGGTGYEQFF. The DNA for the CDR3 is TGTGCCAGCAGCTTGGGGGTGGGGGGGACAGGGTATGAGCAGTTCTTC. The chain carries TRBV5-5 and TRBJ2-1; the match to TRBD1 covers 9 bases. Germline CDR1 and CDR2: SGHKS and YYEKEE (reference sequence). CDR3 length: 16 residues. V trimming: 0 bases; J trimming: 8 bases; junction bases outside the gene matches: 9.

This clonotype was seen only a few times. The chain has TRBV27 and TRBJ2-7, with D possibly being TRBD1 or TRBD2 (5 bases each). The germline V gene encodes CDR1 MNHEY and CDR2 SMNVEV (reference sequence). This CDR3 is built from 13 residues. V was cut by 6 bases and J by 6 bases, with 15 bases left in between. The CDR3 sequence: CASRFSPGTEQYF. CDR3 in DNA: TGTGCCAGCAGGTTCAGCCCGGGGACCGAGCAGTACTTC.

There are a few counts of this clonotype. The chain joins TRBV29-1 to TRBJ2-1; 10 nucleotides match TRBD2. The CDR3 is made up of 13 amino acids. Germline CDR1 reads SQVTM; CDR2 reads ANQGSEA. In nucleotides, the CDR3 is TGCAGAGTAGCGGGGGGATCCTACAATGAGCAGTTCTTC. It encodes CRVAGGSYNEQFF.

The chain couples TRBV7-2 to TRBJ2-5, with TRBD2 matching 8 bases. The V gene's germline CDR1 is SGHTA and CDR2 FQGNSA. The CDR3 loop spans 15 amino acids. V lost 1 base and J lost 0; bases outside the gene matches: 1. The CDR3 is CASSLVAGYQETQYF. For the CDR3, the DNA is TGTGCCAGCAGCTTAGTAGCGGGGTACCAAGAGACCCAGTACTTC.

This clonotype was counted between two and nine times. The V call is TRBV5-5, the J call TRBJ2-5, with 7 bases that match TRBD1. Germline values: CDR1 SGHKS, CDR2 YYEKEE (reference sequence). Losses at the gene ends were 5 bases for V and 7 bases for J; bases not matched to a gene: 8. The CDR3 length is 13 residues. In nucleotides, the CDR3 is TGTGCCAGCAGACCCGACAGGGTCGGGACCCAGTACTTC. This encodes CASRPDRVGTQYF.

This clonotype was picked up a small number of times. The genes are TRBV6-5 and TRBJ2-2; the match to TRBD2 covers 8 bases. The V gene's germline CDR1 is MNHEY and CDR2 SVGAGI. This CDR3 region has 16 residues. V lost 0 bases and J lost 3; bases outside the gene matches: 3. CDR3 nucleotide sequence: TGTGCCAGCAGTTACTCGTTGCGGGGGGACACCGGGGAGCTGTTTTTT. Encoded protein: CASSYSLRGDTGELFF.

This clonotype has only one observation. CDR3 sequence reads: CSARDRRTSGLVEEQYF. DNA for the CDR3: TGCAGTGCTAGAGATCGGAGGACTAGCGGGCTCGTTGAGGAGCAGTACTTC. The gene calls are TRBV20-1 and TRBJ2-7; 11 bases match TRBD2. With V trimmed by 0 bases and J by 7 bases, 14 bases remained unmatched. Per the germline V gene, CDR1 is DFQATT and CDR2 is SNEGSKA (reference sequence). The CDR3 runs 17 residues.